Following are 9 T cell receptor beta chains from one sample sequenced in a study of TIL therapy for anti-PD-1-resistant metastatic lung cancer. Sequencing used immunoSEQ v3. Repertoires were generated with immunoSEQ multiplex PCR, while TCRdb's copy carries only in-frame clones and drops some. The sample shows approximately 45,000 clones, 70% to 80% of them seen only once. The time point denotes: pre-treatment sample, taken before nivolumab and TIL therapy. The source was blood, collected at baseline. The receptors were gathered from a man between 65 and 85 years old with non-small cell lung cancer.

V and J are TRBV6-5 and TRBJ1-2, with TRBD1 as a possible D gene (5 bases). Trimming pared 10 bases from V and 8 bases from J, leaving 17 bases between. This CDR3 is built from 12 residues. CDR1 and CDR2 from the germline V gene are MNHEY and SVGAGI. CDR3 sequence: CATTGGRSGYTF. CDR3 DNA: TGTGCCACCACAGGCGGTCGAAGCGGCTACACCTTC.

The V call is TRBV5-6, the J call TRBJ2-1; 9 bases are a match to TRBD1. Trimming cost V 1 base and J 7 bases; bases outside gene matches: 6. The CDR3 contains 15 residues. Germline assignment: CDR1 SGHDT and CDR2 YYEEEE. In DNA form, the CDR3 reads TGTGCCAGCAGCTTGAGTACAGGGGGCAGGAATGAGCAGTTCTTC. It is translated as CASSLSTGGRNEQFF.

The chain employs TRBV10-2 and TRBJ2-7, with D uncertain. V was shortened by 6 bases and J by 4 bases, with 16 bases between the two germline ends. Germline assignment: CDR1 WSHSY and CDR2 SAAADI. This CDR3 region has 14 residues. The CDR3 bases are TGCGCCAGCAGCAATCTGGCGGCATCGTACGAGCAGTACTTC. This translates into CASSNLAASYEQYF.

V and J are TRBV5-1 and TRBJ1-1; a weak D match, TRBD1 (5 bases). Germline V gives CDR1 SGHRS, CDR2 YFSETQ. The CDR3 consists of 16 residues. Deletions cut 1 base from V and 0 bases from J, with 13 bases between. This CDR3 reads CASSLIGGTMNTEAFF. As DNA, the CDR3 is TGCGCCAGCAGCTTGATCGGGGGAACTATGAACACTGAAGCTTTCTTT. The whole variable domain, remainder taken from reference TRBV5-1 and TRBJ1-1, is KAGVTQTPRYLIKTRGQQVTLSCSPISGHRSVSWYQQTPGQGLQFLFEYFSETQRNKGNFPGRFSGRQFSNSRSEMNVSTLELGDSALYLCASSLIGGTMNTEAFFGQGTRLTVV.

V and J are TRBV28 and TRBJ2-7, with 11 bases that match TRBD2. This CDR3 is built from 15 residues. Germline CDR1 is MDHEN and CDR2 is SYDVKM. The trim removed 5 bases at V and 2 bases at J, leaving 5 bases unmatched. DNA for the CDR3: TGTGCCAGCAGTCCCGATAGCGGGAGGGCCTACGAGCAGTACTTC. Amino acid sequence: CASSPDSGRAYEQYF.

CDR3 sequence: CASSLVEGNQPQHF. The CDR3 nucleotides are TGTGCCAGCAGCTTAGTGGAGGGTAATCAGCCCCAGCATTTT. This chain links TRBV7-9 with TRBJ1-5; D not resolved. The germline V gene has CDR1 SEHNR and CDR2 FQNEAQ (reference sequence). The V end lost 1 base, the J end lost 4 bases, and 8 bases lay between the germline ends. The CDR3 has 14 amino acids.

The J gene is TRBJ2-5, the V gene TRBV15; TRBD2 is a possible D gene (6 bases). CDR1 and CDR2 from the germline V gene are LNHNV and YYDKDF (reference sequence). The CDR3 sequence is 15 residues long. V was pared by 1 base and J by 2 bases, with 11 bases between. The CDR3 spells CATSRGWGVQETQYF. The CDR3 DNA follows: TGTGCCACCAGCAGAGGGTGGGGGGTGCAAGAGACCCAGTACTTC.

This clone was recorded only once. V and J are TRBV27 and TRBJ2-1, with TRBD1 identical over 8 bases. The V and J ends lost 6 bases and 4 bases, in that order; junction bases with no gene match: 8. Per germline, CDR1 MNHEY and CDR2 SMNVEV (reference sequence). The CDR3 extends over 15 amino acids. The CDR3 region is CASRDRASRYNEQFF. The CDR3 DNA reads TGTGCCAGCAGGGACAGGGCTTCAAGATACAATGAGCAGTTCTTC.

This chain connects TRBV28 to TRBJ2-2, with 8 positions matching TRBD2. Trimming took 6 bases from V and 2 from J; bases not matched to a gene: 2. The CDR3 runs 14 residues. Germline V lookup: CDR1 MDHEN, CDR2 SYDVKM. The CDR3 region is CASRLAENTGELFF. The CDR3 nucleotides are TGTGCCAGCAGACTAGCGGAAAACACCGGGGAGCTGTTTTTT.